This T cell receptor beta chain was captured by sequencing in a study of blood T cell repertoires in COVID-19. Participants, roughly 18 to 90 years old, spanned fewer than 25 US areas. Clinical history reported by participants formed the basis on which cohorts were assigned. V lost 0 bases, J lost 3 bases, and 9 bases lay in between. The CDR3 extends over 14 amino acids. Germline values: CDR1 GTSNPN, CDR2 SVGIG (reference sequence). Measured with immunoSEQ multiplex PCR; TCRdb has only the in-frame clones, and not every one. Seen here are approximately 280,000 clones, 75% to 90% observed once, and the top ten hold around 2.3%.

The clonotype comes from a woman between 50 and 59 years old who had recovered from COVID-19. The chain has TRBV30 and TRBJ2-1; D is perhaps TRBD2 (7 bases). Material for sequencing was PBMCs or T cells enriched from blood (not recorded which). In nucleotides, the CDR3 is TGTGCCTGGAGTGTGCGGGGGCGCTACAATGAGCAGTTCTTC. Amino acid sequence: CAWSVRGRYNEQFF.